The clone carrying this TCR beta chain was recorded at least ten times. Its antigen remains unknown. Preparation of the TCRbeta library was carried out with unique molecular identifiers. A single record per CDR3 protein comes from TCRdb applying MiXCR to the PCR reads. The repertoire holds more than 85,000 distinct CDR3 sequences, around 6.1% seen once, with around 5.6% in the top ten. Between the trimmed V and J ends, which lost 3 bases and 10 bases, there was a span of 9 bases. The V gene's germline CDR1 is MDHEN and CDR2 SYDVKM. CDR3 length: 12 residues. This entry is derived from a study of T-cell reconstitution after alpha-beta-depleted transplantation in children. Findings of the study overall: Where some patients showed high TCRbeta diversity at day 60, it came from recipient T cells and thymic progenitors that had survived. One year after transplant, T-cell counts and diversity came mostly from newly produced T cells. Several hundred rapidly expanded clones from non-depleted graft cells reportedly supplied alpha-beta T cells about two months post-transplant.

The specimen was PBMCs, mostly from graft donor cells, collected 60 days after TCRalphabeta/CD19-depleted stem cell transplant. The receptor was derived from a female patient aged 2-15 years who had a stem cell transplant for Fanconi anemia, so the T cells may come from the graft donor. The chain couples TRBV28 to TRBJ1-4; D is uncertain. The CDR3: CASSFLGRKLFF. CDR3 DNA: TGTGCCAGCAGTTTTCTAGGAAGAAAACTGTTTTTT.